These 9 T cell receptor beta chains were sequenced from one sample in a study of shared T cell receptors in the human thymus. Profiled with immunoSEQ multiplex PCR; TCRdb holds only in-frame clones, not every one. The data hold about 400,000 clones, with around 93% observed a single time. The material sequenced was thymocytes. The receptors stem from a human donor.

This clone was detected once. The V and J genes are TRBV9 and TRBJ2-1; no firm D call. The V and J ends lost 0 bases and 6 bases respectively, with 10 bases between them. This CDR3 is built from 14 residues. Germline-derived CDR1 and CDR2 are SGDLS and YYNGEE. CDR3 bases: TGTGCCAGCAGCGTAGAGAAGGAAGGCAATGAGCAGTTCTTC. It is translated as CASSVEKEGNEQFF.

The chain couples TRBV7-6 to TRBJ1-1; 7 nucleotides match TRBD1. Germline values: CDR1 SGHVS, CDR2 FNYEAQ. The CDR3 is 14 amino acids. V dropped 5 bases and J dropped 5; count of bases not matched to a gene: 8. In nucleotides, the CDR3 is TGTGCCAGCAGCCCGGAGAGGGGGCCTACTGAAGCTTTCTTT. It is translated as CASSPERGPTEAFF.

The rearrangement joins TRBV11-2 to TRBJ1-4; D uncertain. This CDR3 spans 14 amino acids. The ends were cut back, 5 bases at V and 0 bases at J, with 7 bases in the middle. Germline V gives CDR1 SGHAT, CDR2 FQNNGV. CDR3 protein: CASSPRSTNEKLFF. CDR3 DNA sequence: TGTGCCAGCAGCCCCAGGTCAACTAATGAAAAACTGTTTTTT.

J is TRBJ2-3 and V is TRBV11-2, with TRBD1 matching 8 bases. The CDR3 spans 15 residues. J was trimmed by 2 bases and V by 6 bases; bases with no gene match: 7. Germline V lookup: CDR1 SGHAT, CDR2 FQNNGV. CDR3 DNA: TGTGCCAGCAGTCCCCCGGGACAGGCCACAGATACGCAGTATTTT. Encoded protein: CASSPPGQATDTQYF.

The chain carries TRBV30 and TRBJ2-1; D is uncertain. V was shortened by 1 base and J by 9 bases, with 10 bases between the two germline ends. The CDR3 length is 12 residues. Looked up from germline, CDR1 is GTSNPN and CDR2 is SVGIG (reference sequence). CDR3 protein: CAWSAQAPEQFF. The CDR3 nucleotides read TGTGCCTGGAGTGCTCAGGCTCCTGAGCAGTTCTTC.

The CDR3 loop is CASRRNKDKFSYEQYF. The CDR3 DNA follows: TGTGCCAGCAGACGAAACAAGGACAAATTTTCCTACGAGCAGTACTTC. The chain has TRBV2 and TRBJ2-7; tentative D call: TRBD1 (5 bases). Trimming removed 6 bases at V and 1 base at J, with 19 bases between. The CDR3 loop spans 16 amino acids. Per germline, CDR1 SNHLY and CDR2 FYNNEI.

This chain connects TRBV2 to TRBJ2-3; perhaps TRBD2 as D (5 bases). Germline assignment: CDR1 SNHLY and CDR2 FYNNEI. The V and J ends lost 5 bases and 2 bases respectively, with 23 bases between them. This CDR3 is built from 18 residues. The CDR3 bases are TGTGCCAGCAGTCAAAGGGAGCAACCCAAACTAATCACAGATACGCAGTATTTT. It encodes CASSQREQPKLITDTQYF.

The chain combines TRBV10-3 with TRBJ2-5, with D perhaps given as TRBD1 or TRBD2 (5 bases each). The germline V gene encodes CDR1 ENHRY and CDR2 SYGVKD. Trimming cost V 0 bases and J 7 bases, with 12 bases left between them. The CDR3 spans 14 residues. This CDR3 reads CAISESWGGPTQYF. The CDR3 DNA reads as TGTGCCATCAGTGAGTCCTGGGGCGGGCCGACCCAGTACTTC.

In its sample, this clone was seen a few times. The chain is built from TRBV20-1 and TRBJ1-1; D gene uncertain. The length of the CDR3 is 11 residues. V was trimmed by 3 bases and J by 5 bases, leaving 7 bases between them. Germline V lookup: CDR1 DFQATT, CDR2 SNEGSKA (reference sequence). The CDR3 loop is CSARLGTEAFF. The CDR3 DNA sequence: TGCAGTGCTAGGCTAGGGACTGAAGCTTTCTTT.